The rows below give T cell receptor beta chains drawn from one sample of a study of response to subunit inactivated influenza vaccine. One entry per CDR3 protein results from TCRdb running MiXCR on the RT-PCR reads. The sample contains roughly 550,000 distinct CDR3 sequences, under 30% of which appear only once. These data are also associated with another study on T cells expressing NK-cell markers.

Material: CD4+ T cells sorted from PBMCs, obtained 12 days after vaccination. Receptors were obtained from a man aged 50 to 59 who received an inactivated influenza vaccine. CDR3s include the opening cysteine and the closing phenylalanine or tryptophan. Each record gives: J gene, V gene, clone size, D gene, CDR3 protein, CDR3 DNA. D genes are given only for firm matches. Where a row states a size, it is once, few, many or the class of an expanded clone; other rows omit it.

j_gene: TRBJ2-7
v_gene: TRBV7-8
abundance: .
d_gene: TRBD2
CDR3aa: CASRESSGRAMKQYF
CDR3nt: TGTGCCAGCAGGGAATCTAGCGGGAGGGCTATGAAGCAGTACTTC

j_gene: TRBJ2-1
v_gene: TRBV20-1
abundance: .
d_gene: .
CDR3aa: CSARDFAAGSYNEQFF
CDR3nt: TGCAGTGCTAGAGATTTTGCGGCAGGGTCCTACAATGAGCAGTTCTTC

j_gene: TRBJ1-1
v_gene: TRBV7-9
abundance: many
d_gene: TRBD1
CDR3aa: CASSLAWGQGTNTEAFF
CDR3nt: TGTGCCAGCAGCTTAGCTTGGGGACAGGGCACGAACACTGAAGCTTTCTTT

j_gene: TRBJ2-3
v_gene: TRBV4-2
abundance: .
d_gene: .
CDR3aa: CASSSSLSNFQDTQYF
CDR3nt: TGTGCCAGCAGCAGCTCGTTATCCAACTTCCAAGATACGCAGTATTTT

j_gene: TRBJ2-3
v_gene: TRBV20-1
abundance: .
d_gene: TRBD2
CDR3aa: CSAVTGTSGRATDTQYF
CDR3nt: TGCAGTGCTGTGACCGGGACTAGCGGGAGGGCCACAGATACGCAGTATTTT

j_gene: TRBJ1-5
v_gene: TRBV7-2
abundance: few
d_gene: .
CDR3aa: CASSLEYSNQPQHF
CDR3nt: TGTGCCAGCAGCTTAGAGTATAGCAATCAGCCCCAGCATTTT

j_gene: TRBJ1-5
v_gene: TRBV7-6
abundance: .
d_gene: .
CDR3aa: CASSPYPNLPGAPVDQPQHF
CDR3nt: TGTGCCAGCAGCCCCTATCCAAACCTTCCGGGGGCTCCGGTGGATCAGCCCCAGCATTTT

j_gene: TRBJ2-7
v_gene: TRBV18
abundance: .
d_gene: .
CDR3aa: CASSPDSREQYF
CDR3nt: TGTGCCAGCTCACCTGACAGCCGAGAGCAGTACTTC

j_gene: TRBJ2-1
v_gene: TRBV29-1
abundance: .
d_gene: TRBD2
CDR3aa: CSVEEPGLAYEQFF
CDR3nt: TGCAGCGTTGAAGAGCCGGGACTAGCCTATGAGCAGTTCTTC

j_gene: TRBJ2-1
v_gene: TRBV6-2/TRBV6-3
abundance: many
d_gene: .
CDR3aa: CASRKRAPYNEQFF
CDR3nt: TGTGCCAGCAGAAAGCGGGCCCCCTACAATGAGCAGTTCTTC

j_gene: TRBJ2-3
v_gene: TRBV2
abundance: .
d_gene: .
CDR3aa: CASNADHTQYF
CDR3nt: TGTGCCAGCAATGCGGACCATACGCAGTATTTT

j_gene: TRBJ2-5
v_gene: TRBV6-1
abundance: .
d_gene: .
CDR3aa: CASSRIGTQQETQYF
CDR3nt: TGTGCCAGCAGTCGGATAGGGACTCAGCAAGAGACCCAGTACTTC

j_gene: TRBJ1-2
v_gene: TRBV7-9
abundance: .
d_gene: TRBD1
CDR3aa: CASSPGTGLNGYTF
CDR3nt: TGTGCCAGCAGCCCAGGGACAGGTTTGAATGGCTACACCTTC

j_gene: TRBJ2-7
v_gene: TRBV7-2
abundance: .
d_gene: .
CDR3aa: CASSGQVTYEQYF
CDR3nt: TGTGCCAGCAGCGGTCAGGTGACCTACGAGCAGTACTTC

j_gene: TRBJ2-5
v_gene: TRBV6-2/TRBV6-3
abundance: .
d_gene: .
CDR3aa: CASSYEIGETQYF
CDR3nt: TGTGCCAGCAGTTACGAGATAGGAGAGACCCAGTACTTC

j_gene: TRBJ2-7
v_gene: TRBV12-3/TRBV12-4
abundance: few
d_gene: .
CDR3aa: CASRRVGQAYEQYF
CDR3nt: TGTGCCAGCAGGCGGGTCGGGCAGGCCTACGAGCAGTACTTC

j_gene: TRBJ1-6
v_gene: TRBV3-1
abundance: .
d_gene: .
CDR3aa: CASSQADRLGSPLHF
CDR3nt: TGTGCCAGCAGCCAAGCGGACCGACTGGGTTCACCCCTCCACTTT

j_gene: TRBJ1-3
v_gene: TRBV29-1
abundance: .
d_gene: TRBD1
CDR3aa: CSAGGTGGNTIYF
CDR3nt: TGCAGCGCAGGGGGCACAGGAGGAAACACCATATATTTT

j_gene: TRBJ2-3
v_gene: TRBV12-3/TRBV12-4
abundance: few
d_gene: TRBD2
CDR3aa: CASSLLLAGGRADTQYF
CDR3nt: TGTGCCAGCAGTTTATTACTAGCGGGGGGGCGAGCAGATACGCAGTATTTT

j_gene: TRBJ2-1
v_gene: TRBV28
abundance: .
d_gene: TRBD2
CDR3aa: CASRYPGLGNNEQFF
CDR3nt: TGTGCCAGCAGGTATCCGGGACTAGGGAACAATGAGCAGTTCTTC

j_gene: TRBJ2-5
v_gene: TRBV7-2
abundance: .
d_gene: TRBD1
CDR3aa: CASSFTLTGGGLETQYF
CDR3nt: TGTGCCAGCAGCTTTACATTAACAGGGGGCGGATTGGAGACCCAGTACTTC

j_gene: TRBJ2-7
v_gene: TRBV3-1
abundance: .
d_gene: .
CDR3aa: CASSRQPAYEQYF
CDR3nt: TGTGCCAGCAGCCGACAGCCGGCCTACGAGCAGTACTTC

j_gene: TRBJ1-5
v_gene: TRBV29-1
abundance: .
d_gene: .
CDR3aa: CSVGGRQVQTQHF
CDR3nt: TGCAGCGTTGGGGGGAGGCAGGTCCAGACCCAGCATTTT

j_gene: TRBJ2-2
v_gene: TRBV6-6
abundance: .
d_gene: TRBD2
CDR3aa: CASLGGGPGELFF
CDR3nt: TGTGCCAGCCTCGGGGGGGGACCCGGGGAGCTGTTTTTT

j_gene: TRBJ2-5
v_gene: TRBV18
abundance: .
d_gene: .
CDR3aa: CASSPRYQETQYF
CDR3nt: TGTGCCAGCTCACCCAGGTACCAAGAGACCCAGTACTTC

j_gene: TRBJ1-1
v_gene: TRBV7-9
abundance: many
d_gene: .
CDR3aa: CASSLGQGWTEAFF
CDR3nt: TGTGCCAGCAGCTTAGGGCAGGGTTGGACTGAAGCTTTCTTT

j_gene: TRBJ1-6
v_gene: TRBV29-1
abundance: .
d_gene: .
CDR3aa: CSVEVLSGTLSFQYNSPLHF
CDR3nt: TGCAGCGTTGAAGTACTTTCCGGGACACTTTCCTTCCAATATAATTCACCCCTCCACTTT

j_gene: TRBJ2-3
v_gene: TRBV24-1
abundance: few
d_gene: .
CDR3aa: CATSDRVGTDTQYF
CDR3nt: TGTGCCACCAGTGACAGGGTGGGCACAGATACGCAGTATTTT

j_gene: TRBJ2-6
v_gene: TRBV11-2
abundance: few
d_gene: TRBD2
CDR3aa: CASRVGLAGGSVPGANVLTF
CDR3nt: TGTGCCAGCAGGGTAGGACTAGCGGGAGGCTCTGTTCCTGGGGCCAACGTCCTGACTTTC

j_gene: TRBJ1-5
v_gene: TRBV28
abundance: .
d_gene: TRBD1
CDR3aa: CASRDSLNQPQHF
CDR3nt: TGTGCCAGCCGGGACAGCCTCAATCAGCCCCAGCATTTT

j_gene: TRBJ2-2
v_gene: TRBV4-3
abundance: few
d_gene: .
CDR3aa: CASSQGLRVPGELFF
CDR3nt: TGCGCCAGCAGCCAGGGCCTCAGGGTCCCCGGGGAGCTGTTTTTT

j_gene: TRBJ1-2
v_gene: TRBV5-1
abundance: many
d_gene: TRBD1
CDR3aa: CASSQKGQDENSYTF
CDR3nt: TGCGCCAGCAGCCAGAAGGGACAGGACGAGAATAGCTACACCTTC

j_gene: TRBJ1-1
v_gene: TRBV15
abundance: .
d_gene: TRBD1
CDR3aa: CATSRDLRDSSTEAFF
CDR3nt: TGTGCCACCAGCAGAGACCTAAGGGACAGCTCCACTGAAGCTTTCTTT

j_gene: TRBJ2-7
v_gene: TRBV28
abundance: .
d_gene: .
CDR3aa: CASTRTGTNIYEQYF
CDR3nt: TGTGCCAGCACCCGAACCGGGACCAATATCTACGAGCAGTACTTC

j_gene: TRBJ1-1
v_gene: TRBV15
abundance: .
d_gene: .
CDR3aa: CATSRARLLPDTEAFF
CDR3nt: TGTGCCACCAGCAGAGCCAGGCTCCTCCCGGACACTGAAGCTTTCTTT

j_gene: TRBJ2-7
v_gene: TRBV13
abundance: .
d_gene: TRBD1
CDR3aa: CASSPRQGTRYEQYF
CDR3nt: TGTGCCAGCAGCCCCCGACAGGGGACTCGCTACGAGCAGTACTTC

j_gene: TRBJ2-1
v_gene: TRBV29-1
abundance: many
d_gene: .
CDR3aa: CSVNFQERYNEQFF
CDR3nt: TGCAGCGTTAATTTTCAGGAGAGATACAATGAGCAGTTCTTC

j_gene: TRBJ2-6
v_gene: TRBV6-1
abundance: .
d_gene: .
CDR3aa: CASSDGKPGANVLTF
CDR3nt: TGTGCCAGCAGCGATGGAAAACCCGGGGCCAACGTCCTGACTTTC

j_gene: TRBJ2-2
v_gene: TRBV12-3/TRBV12-4
abundance: .
d_gene: TRBD1
CDR3aa: CASSSNRGTRTGELFF
CDR3nt: TGTGCCAGCAGTTCAAACAGGGGTACTCGCACCGGGGAGCTGTTTTTT

j_gene: TRBJ2-7
v_gene: TRBV6-1
abundance: .
d_gene: TRBD1
CDR3aa: CASSPSGQASYEQYF
CDR3nt: TGTGCCAGCAGCCCGTCGGGACAGGCCTCCTACGAGCAGTACTTC

j_gene: TRBJ2-1
v_gene: TRBV5-1
abundance: .
d_gene: .
CDR3aa: CASSIQAGSYNEQFF
CDR3nt: TGCGCCAGCAGCATACAAGCGGGCTCCTACAATGAGCAGTTCTTC

j_gene: TRBJ1-2
v_gene: TRBV12-3/TRBV12-4
abundance: many
d_gene: .
CDR3aa: CASSNPPGQRGYTF
CDR3nt: TGTGCCAGCAGTAACCCGCCTGGACAAAGAGGCTACACCTTC

j_gene: TRBJ2-5
v_gene: TRBV29-1
abundance: few
d_gene: .
CDR3aa: CSVQARRPRETQYF
CDR3nt: TGCAGCGTACAGGCACGTAGGCCGAGGGAGACCCAGTACTTC

j_gene: TRBJ1-6
v_gene: TRBV20-1
abundance: .
d_gene: TRBD1
CDR3aa: CSARTGDSPLHF
CDR3nt: TGCAGTGCTAGGACAGGGGACTCACCCCTCCACTTT

j_gene: TRBJ1-2
v_gene: TRBV7-9
abundance: .
d_gene: TRBD1
CDR3aa: CASTPSGTGVGYTF
CDR3nt: TGTGCCAGCACACCTTCCGGGACAGGGGTCGGCTACACCTTC

j_gene: TRBJ2-5
v_gene: TRBV5-1
abundance: many
d_gene: .
CDR3aa: CASSGTTGTAETQYF
CDR3nt: TGCGCCAGCAGCGGAACAACAGGGACCGCAGAGACCCAGTACTTC

j_gene: TRBJ2-1
v_gene: TRBV24-1
abundance: few
d_gene: .
CDR3aa: CATSDLQTGSYNEQFF
CDR3nt: TGTGCCACCAGTGATTTGCAGACGGGGAGCTACAATGAGCAGTTCTTC

j_gene: TRBJ1-4
v_gene: TRBV20-1
abundance: .
d_gene: .
CDR3aa: CSARGDHEKLFF
CDR3nt: TGCAGTGCAAGGGGGGACCATGAAAAACTGTTTTTT

j_gene: TRBJ1-4
v_gene: TRBV7-9
abundance: .
d_gene: TRBD1
CDR3aa: CASSPGDRENEKLFF
CDR3nt: TGTGCCAGCAGCCCAGGGGACAGGGAAAATGAAAAACTGTTTTTT

j_gene: TRBJ1-2
v_gene: TRBV6-5
abundance: few
d_gene: .
CDR3aa: CASSYSTQGYGYTF
CDR3nt: TGTGCCAGCAGTTACTCGACACAGGGATATGGCTACACCTTC

j_gene: TRBJ1-5
v_gene: TRBV12-3/TRBV12-4
abundance: few
d_gene: .
CDR3aa: CASSFRGPNQPQHF
CDR3nt: TGTGCCAGCAGTTTTAGAGGCCCGAATCAGCCCCAGCATTTT

j_gene: TRBJ2-2
v_gene: TRBV28
abundance: few
d_gene: .
CDR3aa: CASSFPLLSGELFF
CDR3nt: TGTGCCAGCAGTTTCCCCCTACTCTCCGGGGAGCTGTTTTTT

j_gene: TRBJ2-5
v_gene: TRBV7-9
abundance: few
d_gene: TRBD2
CDR3aa: CASSSWTSGRGETQYF
CDR3nt: TGTGCCAGCAGCTCGTGGACTAGCGGGAGGGGAGAGACCCAGTACTTC

j_gene: TRBJ2-1
v_gene: TRBV28
abundance: few
d_gene: TRBD2
CDR3aa: CASSLRPLLSGGNNEQFF
CDR3nt: TGTGCCAGCAGTTTACGACCCCTCTTGAGCGGGGGTAACAATGAGCAGTTCTTC

j_gene: TRBJ2-7
v_gene: TRBV29-1
abundance: many
d_gene: .
CDR3aa: CSVKSGDEQYF
CDR3nt: TGCAGCGTTAAAAGTGGAGACGAGCAGTACTTC

j_gene: TRBJ1-2
v_gene: TRBV10-2
abundance: few
d_gene: .
CDR3aa: CASSNRDLAYGYTF
CDR3nt: TGCGCCAGCTCTAACAGGGATCTCGCCTATGGCTACACCTTC

j_gene: TRBJ2-7
v_gene: TRBV28
abundance: many
d_gene: TRBD2
CDR3aa: CASSLPTSGGASSLYEQYF
CDR3nt: TGTGCCAGCAGTTTACCTACTAGCGGGGGGGCCTCGTCCCTTTACGAGCAGTACTTC

j_gene: TRBJ1-6
v_gene: TRBV6-5
abundance: few
d_gene: .
CDR3aa: CASSLRRDNSPLHF
CDR3nt: TGTGCCAGCAGTTTACGCAGGGATAATTCACCCCTCCACTTT

j_gene: TRBJ2-5
v_gene: TRBV4-2
abundance: .
d_gene: TRBD1
CDR3aa: CASSVTGDETQYF
CDR3nt: TGTGCCAGCAGCGTAACAGGGGACGAGACCCAGTACTTC

j_gene: TRBJ2-1
v_gene: TRBV30
abundance: few
d_gene: TRBD2
CDR3aa: CAWSTGTSEPGEQFF
CDR3nt: TGTGCCTGGTCGACCGGGACTAGCGAACCCGGTGAGCAGTTCTTC